This TCR beta chain was recorded in a study of T cell repertoires in cytomegalovirus infection. Whole-study context: Carrying CMV and the relevant HLA type showed in public TCR beta signatures.

Findings and caveats of the study: Using cumulative public TCR beta family frequency, the authors identified those who carried CMV together with the relevant HLA. The ex vivo response showed dominance by HLA-C-restricted CMV-specific TCR beta clonotypes.

There are 13 residues in the CDR3. V lost 4 bases, J lost 8 bases, and 11 bases lay in between. The germline V gene has CDR1 SGHVS and CDR2 FQNEAQ. TCRdb fed the reads into MiXCR, producing one record per CDR3 protein. Of around 260,000 distinct CDR3 sequences listed, under 30% are singletons. This clonotype was counted at least ten times. Its antigen is unidentified. The clonotype comes from a human donor in good health (CMV status not recorded). Some clones in this sample may be carry-over from other donors' samples. V usage is TRBV7-8 and J usage is TRBJ1-4; D remains ambiguous. Sequencing was carried out using PBMCs. CDR3 loop: CASSSGVGEKLFF. CDR3 coding DNA: TGTGCCAGCAGCTCTGGGGTGGGCGAAAAACTGTTTTTT.